A single sample gave rise to the 31 T cell receptor beta chains below, sequenced in a study of type 1 regulatory T cells. No antigen has been identified for these receptors. TCRdb passed the reads through MiXCR, listing each CDR3 protein once. The top ten clones hold around 5% of a sample with approximately 21,000 distinct CDR3 sequences, roughly half of them seen once. The material sequenced was cultured T cells, either the whole culture or a sorted T cell fraction (not recorded which). The receptors were gathered from a human donor in good health.

The V and J genes are TRBV7-6 and TRBJ1-3; unclear D gene. In germline, CDR1 is SGHVS, CDR2 FNYEAQ. V was pared by 1 base and J by 0 bases, with 7 bases between. The CDR3 contains 15 residues. In DNA, the CDR3 is TGTGCCAGCAGCTTAGGCCAGAGCTCTGGAAACACCATATATTTT. Translating gives CASSLGQSSGNTIYF.

The chain employs TRBV6-6 and TRBJ2-3, with TRBD2 as a possible D gene (6 bases). Germline V CDR1 and CDR2: MNHNY, SVGAGI (reference sequence). The CDR3 covers 14 residues. Trimming left V 5 bases short and J 2 bases short, with 11 bases between. As DNA, the CDR3 is TGTGCCAGCAGTCCCACTAGCCTCACAGATACGCAGTATTTT. Translation: CASSPTSLTDTQYF.

The chain carries TRBV7-9 and TRBJ1-2; D unresolved. The CDR3 sequence is 16 residues long. The V gene's germline CDR1 is SEHNR and CDR2 FQNEAQ (reference sequence). Trimming took 5 bases from V and 3 from J, leaving 19 bases between them. The CDR3 protein is CASSLKAVVGDYGYTF. The CDR3 nucleotides read TGTGCCAGCAGCCTGAAGGCAGTTGTCGGGGACTATGGCTACACCTTC. The entire variable domain, with the rest obtained from reference TRBV7-9 and TRBJ1-2, is as follows: DTGVSQNPRHKITKRGQNVTFRCDPISEHNRLYWYRQTLGQGPEFLTYFQNEAQLEKSRLLSDRFSAERPKGSFSTLEIQRTEQGDSAMYLCASSLKAVVGDYGYTFGSGTRLTVV.

This sequence joins TRBV20-1 and TRBJ1-2, with TRBD1 identical over 7 bases. This CDR3 has 15 residues. From germline, CDR1 is DFQATT and CDR2 SNEGSKA (reference sequence). Unmatched junction bases numbered 7, after V lost 1 base and J lost 2 bases. The CDR3 reads CSARGGGGGNYGYTF. The CDR3 nucleotides read TGCAGTGCTAGAGGGGGAGGGGGCGGAAACTATGGCTACACCTTC.

The V call is TRBV12-3 or TRBV12-4, the J call TRBJ2-1, with 9 bases aligning to TRBD2. V was pared by 4 bases and J by 7 bases, with 8 bases of the junction left unmatched. This CDR3 spans 15 amino acids. Written as DNA, the CDR3 is TGTGCCAGCAGTTACCAGAGCGGGGGGTATAATGAGCAGTTCTTC. Encoded protein: CASSYQSGGYNEQFF.

V is TRBV6-5 and J is TRBJ2-2; perhaps TRBD1 as D (5 bases). V was trimmed by 6 bases and J by 3 bases, leaving 11 bases between them. CDR1 is MNHEY, CDR2 SVGAGI, per germline. The CDR3 loop spans 14 amino acids. This chain's CDR3 is CASRGPGYTGELFF. Written as DNA, the CDR3 is TGTGCCAGCAGAGGACCAGGGTACACCGGGGAGCTGTTTTTT.

This clonotype rates as medium-sized. The V call is TRBV7-2, the J call TRBJ2-7, with D unclear. The CDR3 is made up of 13 amino acids. Deletions cut 5 bases from V and 0 bases from J, with 8 bases between. Germline loops: CDR1 SGHTA, CDR2 FQGNSA. The CDR3 protein is CASSVESSYEQYF. CDR3 DNA sequence: TGTGCCAGCAGCGTTGAGAGCTCCTACGAGCAGTACTTC.

The count of this clonotype is one. The chain combines TRBV20-1 with TRBJ1-2, with a tentative D call TRBD1 (5 bases). V dropped 4 bases and J dropped 4 bases, with 10 bases sitting between them. The germline gives CDR1 DFQATT, CDR2 SNEGSKA (reference sequence). CDR3 size: 12 residues. The CDR3 region is CSATVGPYGYTF. DNA of the CDR3: TGCAGTGCTACCGTGGGACCCTATGGCTACACCTTC.

A remark on this clonotype: A much more abundant neighbour one base away suggests this may be a read error. The genes are TRBV6-1 and TRBJ1-2; D may be TRBD1 (6 bases). The CDR3 loop spans 15 amino acids. V lost 6 bases, J lost 8 bases, and 22 bases lay in between. Germline V gene data show CDR1 as MNHNS and CDR2 as SASEGT. CDR3 amino acids: CASRLRGQREGGYTF. In nucleotides, the CDR3 is TGTGCCAGCAGACTCCGCGGACAGAGAGAGGGCGGCTACACCTTC.

A remark on this clonotype: A much larger clone differs from this one at a single base, so this may be a read error. The genes are TRBV11-1 and TRBJ2-5, with D unclear. Trimming cost V 1 base and J 5 bases, with 14 bases left between them. The germline V gene encodes CDR1 SGHAT and CDR2 FQDESV (reference sequence). The CDR3 is 15 amino acids. DNA of the CDR3: TGTGCCAGCAGCTTAGTTTTGACCTCCGGGGAGACCCAGTACTTC. As protein: CASSLVLTSGETQYF.

On this clonotype itself: The junction differs from germline at one of its ends, possibly a read error. V gene TRBV7-7 combines with J gene TRBJ2-5; 16 bases match TRBD2. The V gene's germline CDR1 is SSHAT and CDR2 FNYEAQ (reference sequence). CDR3 length: 17 amino acids. The CDR3 region is CASSTGLAGGGQETQYF. As DNA, the CDR3 is TGTGCTAGCAGCACGGGACTAGCGGGGGGGGGACAAGAGACCCAGTATTTC.

CDR3 in amino acids: CATGGEGTEAFF. The CDR3 nucleotides are TGTGCCACCGGCGGGGAGGGCACTGAAGCTTTCTTT. The J gene is TRBJ1-1, the V gene TRBV24-1; D is ambiguous. The CDR3 is made up of 12 amino acids. The ends were cut back, 9 bases at V and 4 bases at J, with 11 bases in the middle. Per the germline V gene, CDR1 is KGHDR and CDR2 is SFDVKD.

This clonotype was observed a single time. The rearrangement links TRBV6-1 to TRBJ2-1, with D possibly matching TRBD2 (5 bases). There are 15 residues in the CDR3. V gave up 2 bases and J gave up 6 bases, with 14 bases separating them. Germline loops: CDR1 MNHNS, CDR2 SASEGT. The CDR3 is CASSETRRSTNEQFF. The CDR3, as DNA: TGTGCCAGCAGTGAAACACGGAGGTCCACCAATGAGCAGTTCTTC.

This clonotype is termed medium-sized. This chain joins TRBV5-1 and TRBJ2-2; D call uncertain. Germline lookup yields CDR1 SGHRS and CDR2 YFSETQ. The CDR3 contains 14 residues. V was clipped by 0 bases and J by 1 base, with 4 bases between them. The CDR3 sequence: CASSLGQNTGELFF. The CDR3 nucleotides read TGCGCCAGCAGCTTGGGGCAGAACACCGGGGAGCTGTTTTTT.

The V call is TRBV7-2, the J call TRBJ2-3; 9 bases agree with TRBD2. CDR1 and CDR2 from the germline V gene are SGHTA and FQGNSA. The CDR3 is made up of 12 amino acids. Trimming took 5 bases from V and 10 from J; bases not matched to a gene: 4. In nucleotides, the CDR3 is TGTGCCAGCAGCGCTACTAGCGGGCCGCAGTATTTT. Residues: CASSATSGPQYF.

This clonotype appeared once. The DNA of the CDR3 is TGTGCCACCACCCCCTTTGGATCTGAGACCCAGTACTTC. The encoded protein is CATTPFGSETQYF. The J gene is TRBJ2-5, the V gene TRBV18; D is ambiguous. CDR3 size: 13 residues. The V gene lost 10 bases and the J gene lost 5 bases, with 17 bases spanning the gap. The germline gives CDR1 KGHSH, CDR2 LQKENI.

This clonotype was detected a few times. A junction boundary mismatches the germline segment, possibly from a read error. The J gene is TRBJ2-3, the V gene TRBV18, with D maybe TRBD2 (6 bases). The CDR3 is made up of 16 amino acids. The V gene's germline CDR1 is KGHSH and CDR2 LQKENI. The CDR3 is CASSPPQGWEADTQYF. CDR3 coding DNA: TGTGCTAGCTCCCCTCCTCAGGGCTGGGAGGCAGATACGCAGTATTTT. The whole variable domain, filled in from reference TRBV18 and TRBJ2-3, reads NAGVMQNPRHLVRRRGQEARLRCSPMKGHSHVYWYRQLPEEGLKFMVYLQKENIIDESGMPKERFSAEFPKEGPSILRIQQVVRGDSAAYFCASSPPQGWEADTQYFGPGTRLTVL.

The chain links TRBV4-1 to TRBJ2-1; D is possibly TRBD1 (7 bases). CDR3 length: 13 amino acids. The ends were cut back, 7 bases at V and 5 bases at J, with 12 bases in the middle. CDR1 and CDR2 (germline): MGHRA, YSYEKL. The CDR3 DNA is TGCGCCAGCACGGGGGACAGCCACAATGAGCAGTTCTTC. Protein: CASTGDSHNEQFF.

This clonotype was counted many times. DNA of the CDR3: TGCAGTGCTAGAGATCCGGGACAGCCAGGGGAGACCCAGTACTTC. It specifies CSARDPGQPGETQYF. This chain connects TRBV20-1 to TRBJ2-5; TRBD1 matches 7 bases. J gave up 5 bases and V 0 bases, and 9 bases lay outside the gene matches. CDR1 is DFQATT, CDR2 SNEGSKA, per germline (reference sequence). The CDR3 contains 15 residues.

This clonotype has a handful of counts. CDR3 amino acids: CASSPRVQGANYGYTF. DNA for the CDR3: TGTGCCAGCAGCCCTAGGGTCCAGGGAGCTAACTATGGCTACACCTTC. The chain links TRBV12-3 or TRBV12-4 to TRBJ1-2, with D perhaps matching TRBD1 (5 bases). The V end lost 6 bases, the J end lost 0 bases, and 17 bases lay between the germline ends. The CDR3 has 16 residues.

As to this clonotype: Here the CDR3 omits its conserved ending phenylalanine or tryptophan, so a read error is the likely source. It is unclear where the CDR3 begins or ends on the DNA, so no DNA is shown, and the CDR3 is as TCRdb lists it. The J gene is TRBJ2-1, the V gene TRBV6-5; the table's D call, TRBD1, has no DNA check behind it. Both ends counted, the CDR3 spans 15 residues. CDR1 and CDR2 from the germline V gene are MNHEY and SVGAGI. The CDR3 loop reads CASSRPGQATAGQGC.

The CDR3 nucleotides read TGCGCCAGCAGCTTGGATGGTAGTAGCACAGATACGCAGTATTTT. Encoded protein: CASSLDGSSTDTQYF. This sequence joins TRBV5-1 and TRBJ2-3; D unclear. The CDR3 runs 15 residues. The V gene's germline CDR1 is SGHRS and CDR2 YFSETQ. Trimming stripped 0 bases from V and 0 bases from J, with 8 bases between. Full variable domain (missing parts from reference TRBV5-1 and TRBJ2-3): KAGVTQTPRYLIKTRGQQVTLSCSPISGHRSVSWYQQTPGQGLQFLFEYFSETQRNKGNFPGRFSGRQFSNSRSEMNVSTLELGDSALYLCASSLDGSSTDTQYFGPGTRLTVL.

This clonotype has just a few counts. This chain links TRBV20-1 with TRBJ2-2; D gene unclear. The length of the CDR3 is 13 residues. Trimming left V 6 bases short and J 2 bases short, with 10 bases between. CDR1 is DFQATT and CDR2 is SNEGSKA in the germline V gene (reference sequence). CDR3 in DNA: TGCAGTGCCCGGACCGTAAACACCGGGGAGCTGTTTTTT. It translates to CSARTVNTGELFF.

The sample holds a few counts of this clonotype. The chain links TRBV5-4 to TRBJ2-4; 13 nucleotides align to TRBD2. CDR3 length equals 15 residues. V lost 6 bases, J lost 4 bases, and 4 bases stayed unmatched. The germline gives CDR1 SGHNT, CDR2 YYREEE (reference sequence). This CDR3 reads CASKLAGGPKNIQYF. For the CDR3, the DNA is TGTGCCAGCAAACTAGCGGGGGGGCCGAAAAACATTCAGTACTTC.

In this sample, this clonotype is medium-sized (0.01 to 0.1%). The chain is built from TRBV20-1 and TRBJ2-1; TRBD1 agrees at 8 bases. Germline values: CDR1 DFQATT, CDR2 SNEGSKA (reference sequence). Trimming at V came to 3 bases and at J to 1 base, leaving 5 bases not matched to a gene. CDR3 length: 15 amino acids. CDR3 nucleotide sequence: TGCAGTGCTAGCCGGACAGGGCTATCCTACAATGAGCAGTTCTTC. Translation gives CSASRTGLSYNEQFF.

The CDR3 DNA follows: TGCAGTGCAGCAGATAGCTCCTACAATGAGCAGTTCTTC. Its protein product is CSAADSSYNEQFF. The genes are TRBV20-1 and TRBJ2-1; D gene uncertain. CDR1 DFQATT and CDR2 SNEGSKA come from the germline V gene (reference sequence). The V end lost 6 bases, the J end lost 0 bases, and 9 bases lay between the germline ends. CDR3 length: 13 amino acids.

This clonotype qualifies as medium-sized. CDR3 in DNA: TGTGCCAGCAGCTTAGGTTCCAGGACCTCCTACAATGAGCAGTTCTTC. Amino acid sequence: CASSLGSRTSYNEQFF. This chain uses TRBV7-8 with TRBJ2-1, with unresolved D. Germline loops: CDR1 SGHVS, CDR2 FQNEAQ. CDR3 length: 16 residues. The germline V and J ends were trimmed by 1 base and 0 bases, with 10 bases remaining between them.

This clonotype has only a few counts. This sequence joins TRBV7-9 and TRBJ1-2; 7 bases agree with TRBD1. The trim removed 0 bases at V and 3 bases at J, leaving 10 bases unmatched. Germline CDR1 reads SEHNR; CDR2 reads FQNEAQ (reference sequence). This CDR3 spans 17 amino acids. CDR3 region: CASSLALSGGSYYGYTF. The CDR3 DNA follows: TGTGCCAGCAGCTTAGCGCTCTCAGGGGGATCTTACTATGGCTACACCTTC.

The chain combines TRBV11-2 with TRBJ2-5, with D perhaps matching TRBD2 (6 bases). The germline gives CDR1 SGHAT, CDR2 FQNNGV. Trimming stripped 1 base from V and 5 bases from J, with 14 bases between. This CDR3 contains 15 residues. This CDR3 reads CASSLVFFGGETQYF. The CDR3, as DNA: TGTGCCAGCAGCTTAGTGTTTTTCGGGGGTGAGACCCAGTACTTC.

The rearrangement joins TRBV29-1 to TRBJ2-1; a weak D match, TRBD1 (5 bases). Trimming took off 5 bases at V and 5 bases at J, with 10 bases between the two ends. The length of the CDR3 is 12 residues. Germline V gives CDR1 SQVTM, CDR2 ANQGSEA. CDR3 DNA: TGCAGCGTTCAGCCAGGGAACAATGAGCAGTTCTTC. Translated, it gives CSVQPGNNEQFF.

The V and J genes are TRBV20-1 and TRBJ1-2, with D tentatively TRBD1 (6 bases). CDR1 and CDR2 from the germline V gene are DFQATT and SNEGSKA (reference sequence). CDR3 size: 15 residues. With 0 bases removed from V and 4 bases from J, the gap between germline ends came to 15 bases. The DNA of the CDR3 is TGCAGTGCTAGAGATCCCCGGGGGGCTAGCTATGGCTACACCTTC. Protein: CSARDPRGASYGYTF.